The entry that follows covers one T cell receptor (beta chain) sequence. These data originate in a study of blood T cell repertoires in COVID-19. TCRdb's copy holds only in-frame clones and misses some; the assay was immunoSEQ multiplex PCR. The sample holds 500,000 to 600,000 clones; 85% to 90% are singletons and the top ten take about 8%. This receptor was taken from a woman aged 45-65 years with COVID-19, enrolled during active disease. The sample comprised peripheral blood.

CDR3 in amino acids: CASRISGGDRYEQYF. Here the CDR3 DNA reads TGTGCCAGCAGGATTAGCGGGGGCGATCGTTACGAGCAGTACTTC. This rearrangement joins TRBV11-2 to TRBJ2-7, with 9 bases fitting TRBD2. The CDR3 is 15 residues long. In germline, CDR1 is SGHAT, CDR2 FQNNGV. Losses at the gene ends were 6 bases for V and 4 bases for J; bases not matched to a gene: 10.